This TCR beta chain stems from a study of T cells in Graves' hyperthyroidism and ophthalmopathy. The wider study: At initial diagnosis, before any treatment had begun, peripheral blood was obtained.

Uncontrolled infection, other autoimmune disease, pregnancy or lactation disqualified patients from enrolment. Diagnoses used clinical symptoms, serum thyroxine and TRAb, thyroid ultrasound and orbital computed tomography. Study-wide findings and caveats: In blood, most of the thyroid clonotypes expanded above 0.001 were also present.

Template material for amplifying TCR beta CDR3 regions consisted of RNA transcripts. HTBI primers were used for first-round RT-PCR of the TCR CDR3. TCRdb independently ran MiXCR on the multiplex PCR reads; one entry per CDR3 protein. The data show 450,000 to 650,000 distinct CDR3 sequences, about 15% seen once. Concerning this clonotype itself: As yet, its antigen is unknown.

CDR1 DFQATT and CDR2 SNEGSKA come from the germline V gene (reference sequence). The CDR3 has 15 residues. The J segment lost 6 bases and the V segment lost 1 base, leaving 6 bases of the junction unmatched. The sequencing sample was made of blood. The receptor was derived from a woman between 18 and 30 years old with Graves' ophthalmopathy. This sequence joins TRBV20-1 and TRBJ1-5, with 10 bases matching TRBD1. The CDR3 protein is CSARGGQGLSQPQHF. CDR3 DNA: TGCAGTGCTAGAGGGGGACAGGGGTTGAGTCAGCCCCAGCATTTT.